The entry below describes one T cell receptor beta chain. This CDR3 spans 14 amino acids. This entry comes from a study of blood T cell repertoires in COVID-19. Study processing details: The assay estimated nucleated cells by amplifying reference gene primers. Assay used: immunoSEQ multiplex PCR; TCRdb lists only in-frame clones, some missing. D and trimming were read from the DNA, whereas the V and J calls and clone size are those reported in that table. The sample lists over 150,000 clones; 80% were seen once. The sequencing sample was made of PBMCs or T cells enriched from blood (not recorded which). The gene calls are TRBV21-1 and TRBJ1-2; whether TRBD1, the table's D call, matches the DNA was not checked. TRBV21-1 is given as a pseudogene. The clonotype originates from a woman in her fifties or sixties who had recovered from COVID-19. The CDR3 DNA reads TGTGCCAGCAGCAAAGCTAGGCCAGGGTATGGCTACACCTTC. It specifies CASSKARPGYGYTF.